The rows below give T cell receptor beta chains drawn from one sample of a study of post-analysis software for immune sequencing data. TCRdb analysed the PCR reads with MiXCR anew, one entry per CDR3 protein. The profile shows hundreds of thousands of distinct CDR3 sequences, about 44% of them singletons. Sequencing was done on a sample of blood. The receptors originated from a girl aged 10-17 years with multiple sclerosis. Both conserved end residues are part of each CDR3. The order of the fields is D gene, V gene, clone size, J gene, CDR3 protein, CDR3 DNA. D genes are given only for firm matches. Expanded clones get a size class; other rows say once, few or many, or leave the size out.

>TRBD1|TRBV12-3/TRBV12-4|few|TRBJ2-3
CASSLVVGGQGFADTQYF
TGTGCCAGCAGTTTAGTGGTTGGGGGACAGGGGTTCGCAGATACGCAGTATTTT
>-|TRBV7-2|few|TRBJ1-2
CASSSGDVGLIGYTF
TGTGCCAGCAGCTCAGGGGATGTAGGACTCATAGGCTACACCTTC
>-|TRBV27|-|TRBJ1-1
CASSLVDRSNTEAFF
TGTGCCAGCAGTTTAGTTGACAGATCGAACACTGAAGCTTTCTTT
>TRBD1|TRBV12-3/TRBV12-4|-|TRBJ1-2
CASSPQGAQNYGYTF
TGTGCCAGCAGTCCTCAGGGGGCGCAGAACTATGGCTACACCTTC
>-|TRBV3-1|few|TRBJ1-4
CASSLRAPEKLFF
TGTGCCAGCAGCTTGAGGGCCCCGGAAAAACTGTTTTTT
>-|TRBV11-2|-|TRBJ2-1
CASSPLRGAAYNEQFF
TGTGCCAGCAGCCCGCTCAGGGGGGCGGCATACAATGAGCAGTTCTTC
>-|TRBV11-2|few|TRBJ2-1
CASSFGGTEQFF
TGTGCCAGCAGCTTTGGGGGGACAGAGCAGTTCTTC
>-|TRBV5-1|-|TRBJ1-2
CASSSWDGNYGYTF
TGCGCCAGCAGCTCATGGGACGGGAACTATGGCTACACCTTC
>TRBD2|TRBV20-1|-|TRBJ2-5
CSAKRGGGAETQYF
TGCAGTGCTAAGAGGGGCGGGGGGGCGGAGACCCAGTACTTC
>-|TRBV11-3|-|TRBJ2-7
CASSPWTTGSSYEQYF
TGTGCCAGCAGCCCGTGGACGACGGGGAGCTCCTACGAGCAGTACTTC
>-|TRBV4-1|-|TRBJ2-7
CASSQDRYLGSYEQYF
TGCGCCAGCAGCCAAGATCGTTACTTGGGCTCCTACGAGCAGTACTTC
>-|TRBV6-4|-|TRBJ2-7
CASSDHYSTGSYNEQYF
TGTGCCAGCAGTGACCACTATTCAACCGGCTCCTACAATGAGCAGTACTTC
>-|TRBV6-1|-|TRBJ1-2
CASKDLRRNYGYTF
TGTGCCAGCAAGGACCTTCGACGGAACTATGGCTACACCTTC
>-|TRBV12-3/TRBV12-4|few|TRBJ2-1
CASSLEGGISYNEQFF
TGTGCCAGCAGTTTAGAGGGCGGTATTTCCTACAATGAGCAGTTCTTC
>-|TRBV6-1|few|TRBJ2-3
CASIGGTDTQYF
TGTGCCAGCATTGGGGGGACAGATACGCAGTATTTT
>TRBD2|TRBV24-1|-|TRBJ2-5
CATSDPSGRTQETQYF
TGTGCCACCAGTGACCCTAGCGGCAGGACGCAAGAGACCCAGTACTTC
>-|TRBV7-9|-|TRBJ2-5
CASSWGGGMETQYF
TGTGCCAGCAGCTGGGGGGGCGGAATGGAGACCCAGTACTTC
>-|TRBV6-6|-|TRBJ2-7
CATEDQTMYEQYF
TGTGCCACCGAGGACCAGACGATGTACGAGCAGTACTTC
>-|TRBV29-1|-|TRBJ2-1
CSAVFKINNEQFF
TGCAGCGCCGTGTTCAAGATTAACAATGAGCAGTTCTTC
>-|TRBV6-6|-|TRBJ1-2
CASRPGSDYGYTF
TGTGCCAGTAGACCAGGGTCAGACTATGGCTACACCTTC
>-|TRBV7-8|-|TRBJ1-4
CASSPFNEKLFF
TGTGCCAGCAGCCCATTTAATGAAAAACTGTTTTTT
>-|TRBV7-9|-|TRBJ2-7
CASSGGTVYEQYF
TGTGCCAGCAGCGGGGGGACTGTCTACGAGCAGTACTTC
>-|TRBV6-5|-|TRBJ1-4
CASSYARTNEKLFF
TGTGCCAGCAGTTACGCGAGAACTAATGAAAAACTGTTTTTT
>-|TRBV11-3|-|TRBJ1-1
CASRKNPRGDTEAFF
TGTGCCAGCAGGAAAAATCCCCGGGGGGACACTGAAGCTTTCTTT
>-|TRBV2|once|TRBJ2-1
CASPRDTQNEQFF
TGTGCCAGCCCCCGGGATACCCAAAATGAGCAGTTCTTC
>TRBD2|TRBV20-1|-|TRBJ2-1
CGARSSGSRNEQFF
TGCGGTGCTAGGTCCAGCGGGAGTAGGAATGAGCAGTTCTTC
>-|TRBV6-5|-|TRBJ2-7
CASGTTGEGGYEQYF
TGTGCCAGTGGGACGACAGGCGAAGGTGGATACGAGCAGTACTTC
>TRBD2|TRBV4-1|-|TRBJ2-1
CASSQAPGRSDEQFF
TGCGCCAGCAGCCAAGCCCCCGGGAGGAGTGATGAGCAGTTCTTC
>-|TRBV6-5|few|TRBJ1-2
CATSAGLKGYTF
TGTGCCACCTCAGCGGGGTTAAAGGGCTACACCTTC
>-|TRBV3-1|-|TRBJ2-6
CASSQGRSGANVLTF
TGTGCCAGTAGCCAAGGGCGGTCTGGGGCCAACGTCCTGACTTTC
>-|TRBV10-3|few|TRBJ2-1
CAIAGTSSYNEQFF
TGTGCCATCGCCGGGACAAGCTCCTACAATGAGCAGTTCTTC
>-|TRBV4-1|few|TRBJ1-2
CASSQDRGTYGYTF
TGCGCCAGCAGCCAAGATCGAGGGACTTATGGCTACACCTTC
>-|TRBV20-1|-|TRBJ2-7
CSARLDSRSYEQYF
TGCAGTGCTAGATTAGACTCCCGCTCCTACGAGCAGTACTTC